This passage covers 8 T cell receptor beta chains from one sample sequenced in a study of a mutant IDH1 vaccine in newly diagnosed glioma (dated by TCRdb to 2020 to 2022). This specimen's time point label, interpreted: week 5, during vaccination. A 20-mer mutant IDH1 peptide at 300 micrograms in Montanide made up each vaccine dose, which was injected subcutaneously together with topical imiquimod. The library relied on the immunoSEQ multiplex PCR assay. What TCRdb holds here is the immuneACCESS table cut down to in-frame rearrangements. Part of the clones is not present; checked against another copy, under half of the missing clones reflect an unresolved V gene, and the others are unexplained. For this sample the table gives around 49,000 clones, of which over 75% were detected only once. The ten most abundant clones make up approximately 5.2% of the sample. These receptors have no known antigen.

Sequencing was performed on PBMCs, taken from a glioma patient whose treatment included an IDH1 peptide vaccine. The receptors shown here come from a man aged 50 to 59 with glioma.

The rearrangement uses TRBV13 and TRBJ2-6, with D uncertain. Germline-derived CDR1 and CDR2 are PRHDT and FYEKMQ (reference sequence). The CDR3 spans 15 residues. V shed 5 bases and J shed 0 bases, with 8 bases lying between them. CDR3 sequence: CASSHYFSGANVLTF. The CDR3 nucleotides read TGTGCCAGCAGCCATTACTTCTCTGGGGCCAACGTCCTGACTTTC.

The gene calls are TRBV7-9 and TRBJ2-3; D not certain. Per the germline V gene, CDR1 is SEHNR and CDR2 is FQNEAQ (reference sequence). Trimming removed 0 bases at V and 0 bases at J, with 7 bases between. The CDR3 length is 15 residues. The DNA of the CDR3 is TGTGCCAGCAGCTTAGCGACGACCAGCACAGATACGCAGTATTTT. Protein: CASSLATTSTDTQYF. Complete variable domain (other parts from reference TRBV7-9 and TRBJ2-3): DTGVSQNPRHKITKRGQNVTFRCDPISEHNRLYWYRQTLGQGPEFLTYFQNEAQLEKSRLLSDRFSAERPKGSFSTLEIQRTEQGDSAMYLCASSLATTSTDTQYFGPGTRLTVL.

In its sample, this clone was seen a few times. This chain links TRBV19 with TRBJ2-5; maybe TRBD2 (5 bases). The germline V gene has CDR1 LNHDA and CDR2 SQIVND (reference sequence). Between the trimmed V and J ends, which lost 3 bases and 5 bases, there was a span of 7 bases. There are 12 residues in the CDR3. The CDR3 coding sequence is TGTGCCAGTAGTATTGGCGGGGAGACCCAGTACTTC. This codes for CASSIGGETQYF.

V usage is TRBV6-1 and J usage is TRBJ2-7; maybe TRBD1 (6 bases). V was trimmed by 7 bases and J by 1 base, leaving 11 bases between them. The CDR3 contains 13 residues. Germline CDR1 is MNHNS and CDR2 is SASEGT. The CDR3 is CASNRERSYEQYF. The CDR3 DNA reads TGTGCCAGCAACAGGGAACGGTCCTACGAGCAGTACTTC.

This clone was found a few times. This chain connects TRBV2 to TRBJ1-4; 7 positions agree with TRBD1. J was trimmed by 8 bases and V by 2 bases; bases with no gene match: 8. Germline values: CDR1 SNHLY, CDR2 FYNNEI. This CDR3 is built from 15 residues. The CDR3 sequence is CASSESTGSPEKLFF. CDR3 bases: TGTGCCAGCAGTGAATCGACAGGGAGCCCGGAAAAACTGTTTTTT.

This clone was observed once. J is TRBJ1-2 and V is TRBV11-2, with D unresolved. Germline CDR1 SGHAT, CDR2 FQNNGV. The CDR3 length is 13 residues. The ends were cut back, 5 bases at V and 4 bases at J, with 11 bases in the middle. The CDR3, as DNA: TGTGCCAGCAGCCCCCGAGCCCTCTATGGCTACACCTTC. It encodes CASSPRALYGYTF.

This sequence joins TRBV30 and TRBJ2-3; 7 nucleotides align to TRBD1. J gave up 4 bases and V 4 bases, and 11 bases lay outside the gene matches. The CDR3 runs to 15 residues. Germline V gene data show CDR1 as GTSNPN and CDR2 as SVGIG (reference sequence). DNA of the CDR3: TGTGCCTGGACCAACCCCGACAGGGTTTCAGATACGCAGTATTTT. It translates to CAWTNPDRVSDTQYF.

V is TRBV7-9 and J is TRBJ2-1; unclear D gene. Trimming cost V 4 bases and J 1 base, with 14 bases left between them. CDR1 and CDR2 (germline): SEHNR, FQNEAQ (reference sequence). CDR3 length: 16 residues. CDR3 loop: CASSSEYFGSYNEQFF. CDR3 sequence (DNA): TGTGCCAGCAGCTCAGAATATTTCGGATCCTACAATGAGCAGTTCTTC.